A selection of T cell receptor beta chains follows, all from one sample in a study of cytomegalovirus exposure and HLA in healthy donors. Method: immunoSEQ multiplex PCR; TCRdb's copy keeps in-frame clones and lacks some. This table holds about 160,000 clones, roughly 76% found once. Specimen: PBMCs. The receptors were gathered from a man in his 60s in good health and CMV-seronegative. Both conserved end residues are part of each CDR3. The D gene is left open where the match is weak. The listing skips clone size in some rows; elsewhere it reads once, few, many or a size class.

j_call v_call clone_size d_call cdr3_aa cdr3_nt
TRBJ1-3 TRBV5-1 NA NA CASSLRGDPGNTIYF TGCGCCAGCAGCTTACGGGGGGACCCTGGAAACACCATATATTTT
TRBJ2-1 TRBV23-1 NA NA CASSPGSPQFF TGCGCCAGCAGTCCAGGCTCCCCCCAGTTCTTC
TRBJ2-2 TRBV7-8 NA TRBD2 CASGLLAAYNTGELFF TGTGCCAGCGGCCTGCTAGCGGCCTATAACACCGGGGAGCTGTTTTTT
TRBJ2-1 TRBV18 NA TRBD2 CASSPGLQINEQFF TGTGCCAGCTCACCGGGACTACAAATCAATGAGCAGTTCTTC
TRBJ2-2 TRBV12-1 NA NA CASSYPWGENSGRLGGGELFF TGTGCCAGCAGCTACCCGTGGGGGGAAAATAGCGGGAGGCTCGGGGGCGGGGAGCTGTTTTTT
TRBJ2-7 TRBV19 NA TRBD1 CASSRDRGHEQYF TGTGCCAGTAGTCGGGACAGGGGCCACGAGCAGTACTTC
TRBJ2-2 TRBV4-3 NA NA CASSQDRTRELFF TGCGCCAGCAGCCAAGATCGTACTAGGGAGCTGTTTTTT
TRBJ2-5 TRBV7-2 NA NA CASSFNTKETQYF TGTGCCAGCAGCTTCAACACAAAAGAGACCCAGTACTTC
TRBJ1-6 TRBV11-3 once TRBD1 CASSLAPSDRAENSPLHF TGTGCCAGCAGCTTAGCTCCCTCCGACAGGGCCGAGAATTCACCCCTCCACTTT
TRBJ1-5 TRBV30 NA TRBD1 CAWSVGQAQPQHF TGTGCCTGGAGCGTAGGACAGGCGCAGCCCCAGCATTTT
TRBJ2-5 TRBV9 NA NA CASSVGATSHQETQYF TGTGCCAGCAGCGTAGGCGCTACTTCCCACCAAGAGACCCAGTACTTC
TRBJ1-6 TRBV14 NA NA CASSQEGGGSPLHF TGTGCCAGCAGCCAAGAGGGGGGAGGATCACCCCTCCACTTT
TRBJ1-1 TRBV6-6 NA NA CASKGQNTEAFF TGTGCCAGCAAGGGGCAGAACACTGAAGCTTTCTTT
TRBJ2-3 TRBV5-1 NA TRBD2 CASSLAPTSGTDTQYF TGCGCCAGCAGCTTGGCGCCGACTAGCGGCACAGATACGCAGTATTTT
TRBJ2-2 TRBV5-1 NA TRBD1 CASSITGTGGATGELFF TGCGCCAGCAGCATAACCGGGACAGGGGGTGCCACCGGGGAGCTGTTTTTT
TRBJ1-2 TRBV19 NA TRBD1 CASSIRSGQGGYGYTF TGTGCCAGTAGTATCCGTTCAGGACAGGGGGGCTATGGCTACACCTTC
TRBJ2-3 TRBV5-4 NA NA CASSLDRGALDTQYF TGTGCCAGCAGCTTGGATCGGGGGGCCTTAGATACGCAGTATTTT
TRBJ1-2 TRBV5-6 NA TRBD1 CASSHTGVYGYTF TGTGCCAGCAGCCATACAGGGGTCTATGGCTACACCTTC
TRBJ1-3 TRBV18 NA TRBD1 CASSSGQTSGNTIYF TGTGCCAGCTCATCGGGACAGACCTCTGGAAACACCATATATTTT
TRBJ2-5 TRBV11-2 NA TRBD2 CASSASGRYQETQYF TGTGCCAGCAGCGCTAGCGGGAGGTACCAAGAGACCCAGTACTTC
TRBJ2-7 TRBV28 NA NA CASGRLDVSYEQYF TGTGCCAGCGGCCGACTAGATGTCTCCTACGAGCAGTACTTC
TRBJ1-4 TRBV19 NA TRBD1 CASGGGRMEKLFF TGTGCCAGTGGAGGGGGCCGTATGGAAAAACTGTTTTTT
TRBJ2-7 TRBV6-1 NA NA CASSHWTASSYEQYF TGTGCCAGCAGCCACTGGACAGCGAGCTCCTACGAGCAGTACTTC
TRBJ2-2 TRBV28 NA TRBD1 CASSRQGSLSGELFF TGTGCCAGCTCACGACAGGGGAGTTTGAGCGGGGAGCTGTTTTTT
TRBJ2-5 TRBV25-1 few NA CASSDGRGFYQETQYF TGTGCCAGCAGTGACGGCAGGGGATTCTACCAAGAGACCCAGTACTTC
TRBJ2-2 TRBV5-6 NA TRBD1 CASSPAGGQGYTGELFF TGTGCCAGCAGCCCGGCCGGGGGACAGGGGTACACCGGGGAGCTGTTTTTT
TRBJ2-5 TRBV5-6 few NA CASSFRGARETQYF TGTGCCAGCAGCTTCAGGGGCGCACGGGAGACCCAGTACTTC
TRBJ2-7 TRBV7-2 NA NA CASSLAGGAGTTRREQYF TGTGCCAGCAGCTTAGCGGGGGGGGCAGGGACTACCCGAAGGGAGCAGTACTTC
TRBJ1-4 TRBV11-2 NA NA CASSLREKLFF TGTGCCAGCAGCTTACGTGAAAAACTGTTTTTT
TRBJ2-5 TRBV11-3 NA TRBD1 CASSEKTGGETQYF TGTGCCAGCAGCGAAAAAACAGGGGGAGAGACCCAGTACTTC
TRBJ2-1 TRBV14 once TRBD2 CASSQIAGAANEQFF TGTGCCAGCAGCCAAATAGCGGGGGCCGCCAATGAGCAGTTCTTC
TRBJ2-7 TRBV19 NA NA CASSLAGPTSYEQYF TGTGCCAGTAGTTTGGCGGGACCAACTTCCTACGAGCAGTACTTC
TRBJ1-3 TRBV10-2 NA NA CASKAGGAAGNTIYF TGCGCCAGCAAGGCCGGGGGGGCAGCTGGAAACACCATATATTTT
TRBJ2-7 TRBV7-2 NA TRBD2 CASSLKLTSGSPSYEQYF TGTGCCAGCAGCTTAAAACTGACTAGCGGGAGCCCATCCTACGAGCAGTACTTC
TRBJ1-5 TRBV30 NA TRBD1 CAWSYGTGGNQPQHF TGTGCCTGGAGCTATGGGACAGGGGGCAATCAGCCCCAGCATTTT
TRBJ2-7 TRBV6-6 few NA CASRFISGEQYF TGTGCCAGCAGATTCATTAGCGGCGAGCAGTACTTC
TRBJ2-1 TRBV10-1 once TRBD2 CASSGLAGGWDEQFF TGCGCCAGCAGTGGACTAGCGGGAGGGTGGGATGAGCAGTTCTTC
TRBJ1-2 TRBV7-2 NA NA CASSLRRGLSSLAGYTF TGTGCCAGCAGCTTACGGAGGGGCTTGAGCTCTTTGGCCGGCTACACCTTC
TRBJ2-2 TRBV19 NA TRBD1 CASSTGQGDTGELFF TGTGCCAGTAGTACCGGACAGGGGGACACCGGGGAGCTGTTTTTT
TRBJ2-5 TRBV27 NA TRBD1 CASSYWDRYLETQYF TGTGCCAGCAGTTATTGGGACAGATACCTGGAGACCCAGTACTTC
TRBJ2-5 TRBV9 NA TRBD1 CASSVAGTGGAGEQETQYF TGCGCCAGCAGTGTAGCCGGGACAGGGGGCGCGGGGGAGCAAGAGACCCAGTACTTC
TRBJ2-7 TRBV5-1 NA TRBD2 CASSPTSGSSYEQYF TGCGCCAGCAGCCCAACTAGCGGGAGCTCCTACGAGCAGTACTTC
TRBJ1-1 TRBV11-3 NA NA CASSLQGNTEAFF TGTGCCAGCAGCTTACAGGGGAACACTGAAGCTTTCTTT
TRBJ2-5 TRBV9 few TRBD2 CASSQSPGLANQETQYF TGTGCCAGCAGCCAGTCTCCGGGACTAGCGAATCAAGAGACCCAGTACTTC
TRBJ2-7 TRBV19 NA NA CASSAIRFPYEQYF TGTGCCAGTAGTGCCATTAGATTCCCCTACGAGCAGTACTTC
TRBJ1-2 TRBV7-2 few NA CASSLAPANYGYTF TGTGCCAGCAGCTTAGCGCCGGCTAACTATGGCTACACCTTC
TRBJ2-7 TRBV7-3 NA TRBD2 CASSLISGLAMYEQYF TGTGCCAGCAGCTTAATTTCGGGACTAGCGATGTACGAGCAGTACTTC
TRBJ1-5 TRBV4-1 NA NA CASSQEQGGGNQPQHF TGCGCCAGCAGCCAAGAGCAGGGAGGTGGCAATCAGCCCCAGCATTTT
TRBJ1-4 TRBV6-5 NA NA CASARFSIRGEKLFF TGTGCCAGCGCTAGATTCAGCATTAGAGGGGAAAAACTGTTTTTT
TRBJ1-6 TRBV27 NA NA CASSLQAGLGSPLHF TGTGCCAGCAGTTTACAGGCAGGGCTCGGTTCACCCCTCCACTTT
TRBJ2-1 TRBV5-1 NA NA CASRRQIGYNEQFF TGCGCCAGCAGACGACAGATAGGTTACAATGAGCAGTTCTTC
TRBJ1-6 TRBV6-1 once TRBD1 CASNRQGEPLHF TGTGCCAGCAATCGACAGGGTGAACCCCTCCACTTT
TRBJ1-1 TRBV28 once NA CASTFGEDTEAFF TGTGCCAGCACCTTCGGGGAGGACACTGAAGCTTTCTTT
TRBJ2-5 TRBV19 NA NA CASSSRRDRFPREQYF TGTGCCAGTAGCTCCCGCCGGGACCGGTTCCCTCGGGAGCAGTACTTC
TRBJ2-3 TRBV28 NA NA CASSLNPPTHTQYF TGTGCCAGCAGTCTCAACCCTCCCACTCATACGCAGTATTTT
TRBJ1-2 TRBV5-1 NA TRBD1 CASSNRTGAYGYTF TGCGCCAGCAGCAACCGGACAGGGGCCTATGGCTACACCTTC
TRBJ2-2 TRBV10-3 NA NA CAIRQRSGTNTGELFF TGTGCCATCAGGCAGCGGTCGGGCACCAACACCGGGGAGCTGTTTTTT
TRBJ1-1 TRBV6-6 NA NA CASSYEGNTEAFF TGTGCCAGCAGTTACGAGGGGAACACTGAAGCTTTCTTT
TRBJ2-1 TRBV2 NA TRBD2 CASSATSGTYNEQFF TGTGCCAGCAGTGCAACTAGCGGTACGTACAATGAGCAGTTCTTC